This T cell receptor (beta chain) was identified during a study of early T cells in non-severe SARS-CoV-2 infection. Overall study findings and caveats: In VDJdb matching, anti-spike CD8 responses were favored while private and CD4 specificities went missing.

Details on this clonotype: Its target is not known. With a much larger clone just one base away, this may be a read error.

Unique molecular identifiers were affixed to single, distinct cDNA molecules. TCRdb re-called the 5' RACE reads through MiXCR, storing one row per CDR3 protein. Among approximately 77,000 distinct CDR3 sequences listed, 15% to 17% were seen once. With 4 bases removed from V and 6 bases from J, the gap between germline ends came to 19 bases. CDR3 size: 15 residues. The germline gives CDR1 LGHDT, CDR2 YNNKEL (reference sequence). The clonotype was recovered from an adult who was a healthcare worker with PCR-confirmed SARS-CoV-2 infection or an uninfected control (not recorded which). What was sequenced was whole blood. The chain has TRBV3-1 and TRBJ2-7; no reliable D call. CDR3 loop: CASSPSGLRTLEQYF. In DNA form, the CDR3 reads TGTGCCAGCAGCCCATCGGGCCTTAGGACCCTCGAGCAGTACTTC.